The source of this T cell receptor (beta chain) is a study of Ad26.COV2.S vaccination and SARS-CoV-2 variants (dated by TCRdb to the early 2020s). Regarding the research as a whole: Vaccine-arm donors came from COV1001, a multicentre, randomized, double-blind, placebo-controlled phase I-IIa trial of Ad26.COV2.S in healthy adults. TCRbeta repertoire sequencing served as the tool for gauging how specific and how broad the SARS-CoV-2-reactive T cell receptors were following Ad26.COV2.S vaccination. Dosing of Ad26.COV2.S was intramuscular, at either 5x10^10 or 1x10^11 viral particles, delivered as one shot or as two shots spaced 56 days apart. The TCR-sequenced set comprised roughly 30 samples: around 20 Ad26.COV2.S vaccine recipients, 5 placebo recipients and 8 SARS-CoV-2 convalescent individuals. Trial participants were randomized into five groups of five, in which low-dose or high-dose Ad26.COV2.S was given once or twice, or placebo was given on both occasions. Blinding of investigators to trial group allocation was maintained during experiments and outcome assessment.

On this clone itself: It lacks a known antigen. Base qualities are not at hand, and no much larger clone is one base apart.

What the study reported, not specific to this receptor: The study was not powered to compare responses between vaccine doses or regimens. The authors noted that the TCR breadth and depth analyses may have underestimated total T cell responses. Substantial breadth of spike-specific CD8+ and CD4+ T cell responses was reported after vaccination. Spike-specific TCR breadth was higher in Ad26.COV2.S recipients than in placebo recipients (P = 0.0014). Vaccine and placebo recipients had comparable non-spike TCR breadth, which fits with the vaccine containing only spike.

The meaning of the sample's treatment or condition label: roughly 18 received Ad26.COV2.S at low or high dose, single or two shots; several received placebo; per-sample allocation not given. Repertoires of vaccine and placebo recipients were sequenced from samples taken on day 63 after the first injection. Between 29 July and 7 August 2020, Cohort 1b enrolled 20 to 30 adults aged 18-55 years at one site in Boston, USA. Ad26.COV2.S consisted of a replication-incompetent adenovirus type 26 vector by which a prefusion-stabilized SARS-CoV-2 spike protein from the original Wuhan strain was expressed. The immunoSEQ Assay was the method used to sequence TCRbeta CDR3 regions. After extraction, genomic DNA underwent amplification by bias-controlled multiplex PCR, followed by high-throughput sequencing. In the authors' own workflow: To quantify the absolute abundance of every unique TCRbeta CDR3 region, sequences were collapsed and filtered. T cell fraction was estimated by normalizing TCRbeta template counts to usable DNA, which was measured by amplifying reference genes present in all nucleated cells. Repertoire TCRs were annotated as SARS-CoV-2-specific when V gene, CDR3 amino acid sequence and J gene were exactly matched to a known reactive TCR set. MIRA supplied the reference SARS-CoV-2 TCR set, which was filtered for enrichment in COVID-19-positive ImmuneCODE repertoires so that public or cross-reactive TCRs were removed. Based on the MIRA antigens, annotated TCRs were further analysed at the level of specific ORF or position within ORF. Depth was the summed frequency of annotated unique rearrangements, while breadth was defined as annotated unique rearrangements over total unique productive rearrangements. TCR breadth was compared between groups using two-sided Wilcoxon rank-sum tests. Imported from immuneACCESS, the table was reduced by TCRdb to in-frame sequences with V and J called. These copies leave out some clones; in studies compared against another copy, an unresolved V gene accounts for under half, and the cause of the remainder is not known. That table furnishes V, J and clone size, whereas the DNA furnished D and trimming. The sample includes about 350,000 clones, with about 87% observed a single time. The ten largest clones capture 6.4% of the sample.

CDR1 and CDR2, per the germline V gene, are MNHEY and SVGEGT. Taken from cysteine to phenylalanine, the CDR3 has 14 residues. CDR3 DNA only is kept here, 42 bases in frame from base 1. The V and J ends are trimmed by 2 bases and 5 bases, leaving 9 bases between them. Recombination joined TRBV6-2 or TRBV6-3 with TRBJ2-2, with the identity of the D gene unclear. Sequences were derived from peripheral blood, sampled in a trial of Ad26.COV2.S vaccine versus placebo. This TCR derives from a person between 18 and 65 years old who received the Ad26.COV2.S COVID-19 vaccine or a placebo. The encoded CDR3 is CASSYVLGTGELFF. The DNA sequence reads TGTGCCAGCAGTTACGTCTTGGGTACCGGGGAGCTGTTTTTT.